This T cell receptor (beta chain) derives from a study of blood T cell repertoires in COVID-19. Germline CDR1 SGHAT, CDR2 FQNNGV. This CDR3 spans 17 amino acids. The V gene end was trimmed by 6 bases and the J gene end by 1 base; junction bases not matched to a gene: 11. Sequenced by immunoSEQ multiplex PCR; TCRdb stores in-frame clones only, minus some. The repertoire holds 250,000 to 350,000 clones, approximately 84% seen once, with about 1.5% in the top ten. The origin of this receptor is a human donor with COVID-19, enrolled during active disease. The donor label of this sample is uncertain. The chain joins TRBV11-2 to TRBJ2-7; 11 nucleotides agree with TRBD2. The material sequenced was peripheral blood. In DNA, the CDR3 is TGTGCCAGCAGTCCCAACCCCGGGACTAGCGGTTCCTACGAGCAGTACTTC. Its translation is CASSPNPGTSGSYEQYF.